The 30 T cell receptor beta chains reported below all come from one sample, sequenced in a study of blood T cell repertoires in COVID-19. TCRdb's table, derived via immunoSEQ multiplex PCR, lists solely in-frame clones and lacks some. The sample lists roughly 220,000 clones, roughly 86% occurring once. The source material was peripheral blood. The receptors stem from a man between 60 and 75 years old with acute or convalescent COVID-19.

The gene calls are TRBV11-2 and TRBJ1-1; tentative D call: TRBD1 (5 bases). This CDR3 contains 15 residues. V was clipped by 6 bases and J by 4 bases, with 18 bases between them. Per the germline V gene, CDR1 is SGHAT and CDR2 is FQNNGV. This chain's CDR3 is CASREQTAIGTEAFF. Written as DNA, the CDR3 is TGTGCCAGCAGGGAACAGACAGCTATCGGCACTGAAGCTTTCTTT.

The V gene is TRBV3-1 (or the pseudogene TRBV3-2), the J gene TRBJ2-7, with 7 bases aligning to TRBD2. This CDR3 region has 12 residues. J lost 3 bases, V lost 8 bases, and 4 bases had no gene match. The germline V gene encodes CDR1 LGHDT and CDR2 YNNKEL (reference sequence). CDR3 coding DNA: TGTGCCAGCCGTGGGGGGGACTACGAGCAGTACTTC. This gives the protein CASRGGDYEQYF.

This clone showed up just a few times. The chain carries TRBV27 and TRBJ2-1, with 7 bases matching TRBD2. V lost 5 bases to trimming and J lost 5 bases; unmatched junction nucleotides: 12. The germline V gene encodes CDR1 MNHEY and CDR2 SMNVEV (reference sequence). The CDR3 spans 16 residues. The chain's CDR3 is CASSPPGTNLNNEQFF. The DNA for the CDR3 is TGTGCCAGCAGTCCTCCCGGGACTAACCTGAACAATGAGCAGTTCTTC.

The genes are TRBV5-1 and TRBJ2-5, with D possibly matching TRBD1 (5 bases). V was shortened by 2 bases and J by 4 bases, with 9 bases between the two germline ends. Germline V gene data show CDR1 as SGHRS and CDR2 as YFSETQ. CDR3 length: 13 amino acids. CDR3 DNA: TGCGCCAGCAGCTTAACAGGTATAGAGACCCAGTACTTC. Encoded protein: CASSLTGIETQYF.

This clone was seen only once. The J gene is TRBJ2-5, the V gene TRBV11-2; D not resolved. Per germline, CDR1 SGHAT and CDR2 FQNNGV. The CDR3 loop spans 13 amino acids. V was shortened by 5 bases and J by 7 bases, with 14 bases between the two germline ends. CDR3 DNA sequence: TGTGCCAGCAGCCACGCGGCGGAGTCGACCCAGTACTTC. This translates into CASSHAAESTQYF.

J is TRBJ2-7 and V is TRBV28, with 10 bases matching TRBD2. Germline trimming cut 6 bases from V and 2 bases from J; bases unmatched to any gene: 4. This CDR3 is built from 14 residues. Per the germline V gene, CDR1 is MDHEN and CDR2 is SYDVKM. CDR3 nucleotide sequence: TGTGCCAGCAGCCGCAGCGGGGGGGCCTACGAGCAGTACTTC. Translating gives CASSRSGGAYEQYF.

The V call is TRBV19, the J call TRBJ2-1, with TRBD2 matching 10 bases. The ends lost 2 bases at V and 4 bases at J; junction bases unmatched: 8. Germline CDR1 reads LNHDA; CDR2 reads SQIVND (reference sequence). The length of the CDR3 is 17 residues. As DNA, the CDR3 is TGTGCCAGTAGTATAAAGGAAGGACTAGCGGCTTACAATGAGCAGTTCTTC. Translation: CASSIKEGLAAYNEQFF. Combining the CDR3 with reference TRBV19 and TRBJ2-1 gives the whole variable domain DGGITQSPKYLFRKEGQNVTLSCEQNLNHDAMYWYRQDPGQGLRLIYYSQIVNDFQKGDIAEGYSVSREKKESFPLTVTSAQKNPTAFYLCASSIKEGLAAYNEQFFGPGTRLTVL.

The rearrangement joins TRBV9 to TRBJ1-2; D unclear. CDR1 is SGDLS and CDR2 is YYNGEE in the germline V gene. V was shortened by 0 bases and J by 5 bases, with 11 bases between the two germline ends. CDR3 size: 14 residues. Written as DNA, the CDR3 is TGTGCCAGCAGCGTAGAGCCGGGTGGGTATGGCTACACCTTC. This translates into CASSVEPGGYGYTF.

This clone was detected only a few times. This sequence joins TRBV4-3 and TRBJ2-3, with D perhaps TRBD2 (6 bases). The V gene's germline CDR1 is LGHNA and CDR2 YSLEER. CDR3 length: 15 amino acids. Trimming took off 3 bases at V and 4 bases at J, with 14 bases between the two ends. The CDR3 loop is CASSQHLGGADTQYF. The DNA for the CDR3 is TGCGCCAGCAGCCAGCACCTAGGAGGGGCAGATACGCAGTATTTT.

The chain couples TRBV5-1 to TRBJ2-7; 9 nucleotides align to TRBD1. V lost 4 bases and J lost 4; bases outside the gene matches: 9. The CDR3 runs 15 residues. Germline CDR1 and CDR2: SGHRS and YFSETQ. The CDR3: CASSGWTGAGYEQYF. DNA of the CDR3: TGCGCCAGCAGCGGATGGACAGGGGCCGGGTACGAGCAGTACTTC.

The V and J genes are TRBV29-1 and TRBJ2-3; 8 nucleotides line up with TRBD2. CDR1 SQVTM and CDR2 ANQGSEA come from the germline V gene. CDR3 length: 13 residues. CDR3 DNA: TGCTCGTTCGAAGCGGGGGCCGGGGATACGCAGTATTTT. Translated: CSFEAGAGDTQYF.

The chain combines TRBV2 with TRBJ1-2, with 10 bases lining up with TRBD1. The CDR3 has 14 residues. The V and J ends lost 8 bases and 2 bases, in that order; junction bases with no gene match: 5. Germline V gene lookup returns CDR1 SNHLY and CDR2 FYNNEI. The CDR3 is CASSRDRGNYGYTF. CDR3 coding DNA: TGTGCCAGCTCTCGGGACAGGGGAAACTATGGCTACACCTTC.

Concerning this clone: Other DNA sequences of this sample code for an identical CDR3. The rearrangement uses TRBV6-6 and TRBJ1-1; D might be TRBD1 (5 bases). This CDR3 has 12 residues. CDR1 and CDR2 (germline): MNHNY, SVGAGI (reference sequence). V shed 7 bases and J shed 1 base, with 7 bases lying between them. CDR3: CASIRGNTEAFF. The CDR3 DNA sequence: TGTGCCAGCATAAGGGGGAACACTGAAGCTTTCTTT.

This chain uses TRBV5-5 with TRBJ1-6, with TRBD1 matching over 10 bases. With 0 bases clipped from V and 10 bases from J, the junction kept 10 bases outside the gene matches. CDR1 SGHKS and CDR2 YYEKEE come from the germline V gene (reference sequence). The CDR3 has 17 amino acids. The CDR3 loop reads CASSLGPGQGDRSPLHF. The CDR3 DNA is TGTGCCAGCAGCTTGGGTCCCGGACAGGGGGATCGATCACCCCTCCACTTT.

This clone was seen just once. The V gene is TRBV6-5, the J gene TRBJ2-5, with 7 bases that match TRBD1. This CDR3 is built from 15 residues. Germline loops: CDR1 MNHEY, CDR2 SVGAGI. V lost 4 bases and J lost 3; bases outside the gene matches: 8. The CDR3, as DNA: TGTGCCAGCAGTTGGAGGACAGGCCGCGAAGAGACCCAGTACTTC. It yields the protein CASSWRTGREETQYF.

The chain uses TRBV5-5 and TRBJ1-6, with 8 bases aligning to TRBD1. CDR3 size: 18 residues. V shed 4 bases and J 2 bases; nucleotides not matched to a gene: 11. Germline CDR1 SGHKS, CDR2 YYEKEE (reference sequence). CDR3 nucleotides: TGTGCCAGCAGCCCGGGGATGGACAGGGAGCCCTATAATTCACCCCTCCACTTT. Translation: CASSPGMDREPYNSPLHF.

V usage is TRBV4-2 and J usage is TRBJ2-1, with D possibly TRBD2 on 7 matching bases. Germline lookup yields CDR1 LGHNA and CDR2 YNFKEQ. V dropped 7 bases and J dropped 6 bases, with 22 bases sitting between them. The CDR3 runs to 16 residues. The CDR3: CASTNLAGGGANEQFF. The CDR3 DNA sequence: TGTGCCAGCACCAACTTAGCTGGTGGGGGGGCCAATGAGCAGTTCTTC.

The chain couples TRBV29-1 to TRBJ1-4; 8 nucleotides align to TRBD1. With 6 bases clipped from V and 4 bases from J, the junction kept 4 bases outside the gene matches. From germline, CDR1 is SQVTM and CDR2 ANQGSEA. This CDR3 is 13 amino acids long. The CDR3 loop reads CSVSQGVNEKLFF. CDR3 coding DNA: TGCAGCGTCTCACAGGGGGTTAATGAAAAACTGTTTTTT.

This rearrangement joins TRBV5-1 to TRBJ2-6; maybe TRBD1 (7 bases). CDR3 length equals 17 residues. In germline, CDR1 is SGHRS, CDR2 YFSETQ. V dropped 3 bases and J dropped 0 bases, with 13 bases sitting between them. The CDR3, as DNA: TGCGCCAGCAGCTGGGCGCAGGGGGGCTCTGGGGCCAACGTCCTGACTTTC. Its protein product is CASSWAQGGSGANVLTF.

The chain recombines TRBV3-1 (or the pseudogene TRBV3-2) with TRBJ2-3, with D maybe TRBD2 (7 bases). Germline V lookup: CDR1 LGHDT, CDR2 YNNKEL (reference sequence). The CDR3 covers 17 residues. Trimming stripped 2 bases from V and 5 bases from J, with 20 bases between. The CDR3 bases are TGTGCCAGCAGCCAATACGCTTCAAGGGGGGGACTAGATACGCAGTATTTT. Translated: CASSQYASRGGLDTQYF.

CDR3: CASSPIGTSPSWSETQYF. Written as DNA, the CDR3 is TGTGCCAGCTCACCAATCGGGACTAGCCCATCTTGGAGCGAGACCCAGTACTTC. The chain carries TRBV18 and TRBJ2-5, with 9 bases matching TRBD2. CDR3 length: 18 amino acids. CDR1 and CDR2 (germline): KGHSH, LQKENI. The trim removed 2 bases at V and 5 bases at J, leaving 15 bases unmatched. The full variable domain, completed using reference TRBV18 and TRBJ2-5, is NAGVMQNPRHLVRRRGQEARLRCSPMKGHSHVYWYRQLPEEGLKFMVYLQKENIIDESGMPKERFSAEFPKEGPSILRIQQVVRGDSAAYFCASSPIGTSPSWSETQYFGPGTRLLVL.

The rearrangement links TRBV19 to TRBJ2-2, with 9 bases fitting TRBD2. Germline CDR1 is LNHDA and CDR2 is SQIVND (reference sequence). Unmatched junction bases numbered 6, after V lost 4 bases and J lost 6 bases. The CDR3 totals 15 residues. CDR3 residues: CASSTSGVIAGELFF. The CDR3 coding sequence is TGTGCCAGTAGTACTAGCGGGGTAATCGCCGGGGAGCTGTTTTTT.

This clone was observed a single time. The chain joins TRBV5-1 to TRBJ1-4; the D gene is possibly TRBD1 (6 bases). V lost 4 bases, J lost 7 bases, and 17 bases lay in between. The germline gives CDR1 SGHRS, CDR2 YFSETQ. The CDR3 has 15 amino acids. CDR3 sequence: CASSANRVGGEKLFF. Here the CDR3 DNA reads TGCGCCAGCAGCGCGAACAGGGTGGGTGGTGAAAAACTGTTTTTT.

DNA for the CDR3: TGTGCCAGCAGTTACTCAGGGGCTCCTAAGAGGGAGCAGTACTTC. Residues: CASSYSGAPKREQYF. The rearrangement uses TRBV6-2 or TRBV6-3 and TRBJ2-7, with D tentatively TRBD1 (5 bases). Germline CDR1 is MNHEY and CDR2 is SVGEGT. There are 15 residues in the CDR3. V was pared by 0 bases and J by 7 bases, with 16 bases between.

The count of this clone is one. The V gene is TRBV4-2, the J gene TRBJ2-7, with TRBD1 identical over 8 bases. Looked up from germline, CDR1 is LGHNA and CDR2 is YNFKEQ. Germline trimming cut 5 bases from V and 5 bases from J; bases unmatched to any gene: 5. The CDR3 has 13 amino acids. For the CDR3, the DNA is TGTGCCAGCAGCAGGACAGGGCGAAACGAGCAGTACTTC. This sequence encodes CASSRTGRNEQYF.

The chain combines TRBV4-1 with TRBJ1-4; 7 bases are a match to TRBD1. V gave up 9 bases and J gave up 7 bases; unmatched junction bases: 8. This CDR3 is built from 13 residues. Germline CDR1 is MGHRA and CDR2 is YSYEKL. CDR3 in amino acids: CASEGGKREKLFF. The CDR3 DNA reads as TGCGCCAGTGAAGGGGGCAAGCGTGAAAAACTGTTTTTT.

This chain uses TRBV28 with TRBJ2-7; TRBD2 matches at 11 bases. V shed 2 bases, J shed 6 bases, and the junction held 9 bases outside the gene matches. Germline CDR1 reads MDHEN; CDR2 reads SYDVKM. The CDR3 length is 16 residues. The CDR3 region is CASSLVLVAGGPEQYF. The CDR3 DNA follows: TGTGCCAGCAGTTTAGTGTTGGTAGCGGGGGGGCCCGAGCAGTACTTC.

The V and J genes are TRBV7-3 and TRBJ1-1; TRBD1 matches at 7 bases. The V gene end was trimmed by 6 bases and the J gene end by 2 bases; junction bases not matched to a gene: 3. CDR3 size: 13 residues. CDR1 is SGHTA and CDR2 is FQGTGA in the germline V gene. The DNA of the CDR3 is TGTGCCAGCAGGTGGGACAGCAACACTGAAGCTTTCTTT. Translating it yields CASRWDSNTEAFF.

The chain carries TRBV6-6 and TRBJ2-7; possibly TRBD1 for D (5 bases). Trimming shortened V by 0 bases and J by 3 bases, and 12 bases separated the two germline ends. The germline V gene has CDR1 MNHNY and CDR2 SVGAGI (reference sequence). This CDR3 is built from 15 residues. Written as DNA, the CDR3 is TGTGCCAGCAGTTACTCAGGTCAGGGTTTCTACGAGCAGTACTTC. Translation gives CASSYSGQGFYEQYF.

This clone occurred a few times. Other nucleotide sequences from this sample produce the same CDR3. CDR3 in amino acids: CASSRGDSYYEQYF. CDR3 bases: TGTGCCAGTAGCCGCGGGGACAGCTACTACGAGCAGTACTTC. V is TRBV19 and J is TRBJ2-7; D may be TRBD1 (7 bases). The CDR3 consists of 14 residues. Per the germline V gene, CDR1 is LNHDA and CDR2 is SQIVND (reference sequence). V lost 6 bases, J lost 3 bases, and 15 bases lay in between.